This T cell receptor (beta chain) was documented in a study of regulatory T cells in long-lasting Graves disease (dated by TCRdb to about 2021). With respect to the entire study: Persistent Graves' disease was defined as persistently positive TSH receptor autoantibodies together with antithyroid drug treatment for over 5 years. Patients with persistent Graves' disease were compared with patients with newly diagnosed Graves' disease using TCR sequencing and RNA sequencing of peripheral blood. The study took place in China and was registered as a clinical trial. A total of roughly 35 samples were covered by TCR sequencing, comprising approximately 13 persistent and around 20 newly diagnosed Graves' disease patients. Persistent Graves' disease patients in the clinical cohort had taken antithyroid drugs for around 11 years on average.

The paper as a whole reports these results and caveats: Preferential use of TRBV28, TRBJ1-2 and TRBJ2-5 was observed in persistent disease, whereas TRBV20-1 and TRBJ2-1 were favored in newly diagnosed disease. The authors noted that the small sample size was a limitation that may lower accuracy. Persistent Graves' disease patients showed lower TCR Shannon entropy and fewer highly expanded clones than newly diagnosed patients, suggesting clonal expansion. Sequencing and analysis were limited to the TCR beta chain. Peripheral blood alone was examined, since thyroid tissue, which constituted the primary lesion, could not be accessed. More public clonotypes were shared among persistent patients (roughly 3,000) than among newly diagnosed patients (roughly 960).

V is cut by 6 bases and J by 5 bases, and the space between the germline ends is 10 bases. Its CDR3 holds 13 amino acids, cysteine through phenylalanine. Only CDR3 DNA remains: 39 bases, in frame from the first base. Based on the germline V gene, the CDR1 and CDR2 sequences are MNHNS and SASEGT. Explained via the paper, the time point label denotes: persistent/refractory GD, antithyroid drugs over 5 years with positive TRAb. For both TCR sequencing and RNA sequencing, RNA was extracted from PBMCs using TRIzol. Graves' disease was diagnosed according to American Thyroid Association guidelines. Patients for the study were recruited at an endocrinology department in Xi'an, China. Each patient gave 7.5 to 10 milliliters of peripheral blood, collected in an EDTA anticoagulant tube. Ficoll Paque Plus density gradient separation was used to isolate PBMCs, and no further T cell sorting was performed. An Agilent 2100 Bioanalyzer and agarose gel were used to assess RNA quality, and a NanoDrop 2000 was used to measure RNA concentration.

This clonotype has more than one count but fewer than ten. Its target antigen remains unknown. No base quality information exists; no much larger clone differs at one position. Libraries were built with multiplex PCR. The sequencing machine was an Illumina HiSeq 4000. iRepertoire HTBI primers and Arm-PCR amplification of CDR3 regions were used to construct TCR beta libraries. Before sequencing, the PCR products went through gel purification. The published analysis was carried out like this. Gene usage analysis of CDR3 amino acid clonotypes relied on the roughly 58 TRBV and more than twelve TRBJ segments identified across samples. COPE and FqMerger were used to merge filtered high-quality paired reads into contigs. BLAST was used to align contigs to IMGT TRBV, TRBD and TRBJ reference genes, and CDR3 was defined according to IMGT. Any clonotype with a frequency above 0.1% was counted as a highly expanded clone. Shannon entropy served as the measure of repertoire diversity, while the Gini coefficient captured V-J evenness. Clonotypes shared by more than one individual were considered public. TCRdb reworked the public reads: Q25 trimming with fastp, MiXCR clone assembly, productive beta chains retained. Records with the same CDR3 protein are collapsed into one entry carrying the most frequent genes and DNA. TCRdb, not the authors, supplied the V and J calls. The sample data list 400,000 or so distinct CDR3 sequences, and more than 20% of these were observed just once. The ten most abundant clones make up about a fifth of the sample.

The chain joins TRBV6-1 to TRBJ2-2, with the D gene too uncertain to name. The source was peripheral blood mononuclear cells (PBMCs), collected when the disease was refractory, from a patient treated with antithyroid drugs. The origin of this receptor is a female donor with Graves disease. The CDR3 protein sequence reads: CASSALKTGELFF. The nucleotide sequence reads as follows: TGTGCCAGCAGCGCCCTTAAGACCGGGGAGCTGTTTTTT.